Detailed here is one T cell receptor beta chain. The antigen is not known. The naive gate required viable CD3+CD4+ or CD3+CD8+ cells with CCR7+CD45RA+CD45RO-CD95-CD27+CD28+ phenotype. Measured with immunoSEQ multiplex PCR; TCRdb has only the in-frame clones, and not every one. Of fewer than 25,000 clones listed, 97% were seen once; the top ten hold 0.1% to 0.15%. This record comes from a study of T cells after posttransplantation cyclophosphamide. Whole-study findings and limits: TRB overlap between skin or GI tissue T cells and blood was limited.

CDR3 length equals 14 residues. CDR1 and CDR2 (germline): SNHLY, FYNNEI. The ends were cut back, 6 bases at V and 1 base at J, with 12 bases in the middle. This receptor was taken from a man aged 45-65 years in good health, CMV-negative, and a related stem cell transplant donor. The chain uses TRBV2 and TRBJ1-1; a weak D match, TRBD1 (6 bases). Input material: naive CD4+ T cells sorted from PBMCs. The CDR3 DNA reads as TGTGCCAGCAGAGCAATCAGGGGGAACACTGAAGCTTTCTTT. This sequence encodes CASRAIRGNTEAFF.